The 5 T cell receptor beta chains listed next were all sequenced from one sample in a study of blood T cell repertoires in COVID-19. Assay: immunoSEQ multiplex PCR; the TCRdb copy retains only in-frame clones and omits some. Seen here are 200,000 to 250,000 clones, 70% to 90% observed once, and the top ten hold about 1.5%. The sequencing sample was made of peripheral blood. The receptors originated from a man younger than 35 with active or convalescent COVID-19.

The sample holds one count of this clone. The chain employs TRBV20-1 and TRBJ2-3, with 11 bases identical to TRBD2. This CDR3 comprises 14 residues. With 3 bases clipped from V and 6 bases from J, the junction kept 5 bases outside the gene matches. Germline CDR1 reads DFQATT; CDR2 reads SNEGSKA (reference sequence). CDR3 DNA: TGCAGTGCTAGTTACTCTAGCGGGGGGGATACGCAGTATTTT. Protein sequence: CSASYSSGGDTQYF.

The chain employs TRBV12-3 or TRBV12-4 and TRBJ1-1; D unclear. V lost 8 bases to trimming and J lost 1 base, with 11 bases between them. There are 13 residues in the CDR3. CDR3 nucleotides: TGTGCCAGCGAAATTACAGCGAACACTGAAGCTTTCTTT. Residues: CASEITANTEAFF.

The rearrangement links TRBV3-1 (or the pseudogene TRBV3-2) to TRBJ2-3, with D perhaps matching TRBD1 (7 bases). The CDR3 contains 14 residues. Deletions cut 5 bases from V and 3 bases from J, with 12 bases between. CDR1 is LGHDT, CDR2 YNNKEL, per germline (reference sequence). In DNA form, the CDR3 reads TGTGCCAGCAGCTCCAGGGGGGCAACAGATACGCAGTATTTT. It is translated as CASSSRGATDTQYF.

The chain links TRBV6-2 or TRBV6-3 to TRBJ2-1; 9 nucleotides agree with TRBD2. This CDR3 region has 15 residues. With V trimmed by 2 bases and J by 8 bases, 7 bases remained unmatched. CDR1 and CDR2 (germline): MNHEY, SVGEGT. The CDR3 is CASSYGAGGPDEQFF. The DNA for the CDR3 is TGTGCCAGCAGTTACGGGGCGGGAGGGCCCGATGAGCAGTTCTTC.

This chain links TRBV4-1 with TRBJ1-1, with D unresolved. Germline loops: CDR1 MGHRA, CDR2 YSYEKL. V was clipped by 3 bases and J by 4 bases, with 6 bases between them. The CDR3 spans 12 residues. The CDR3 nucleotides are TGCGCCAGCAGCCATGGAGGCACTGAAGCTTTCTTT. It codes for CASSHGGTEAFF.